This TCR beta chain was retrieved from a study of radiation and T cells in renal cell carcinoma. With 4 bases removed from V and 10 bases from J, the gap between germline ends came to 5 bases. The germline CDR1 and CDR2 sequences are SEHNR and FQNEAQ (reference sequence). This CDR3 contains 11 residues. As to time point: blood 2 weeks post-SBRT. The sample's treatment: 15 Gy SBRT to primary tumor, nephrectomy 4 weeks later. Sequencing was performed with immunoSEQ multiplex PCR; in TCRdb, only in-frame clones are kept and a portion is missing. The sample contains roughly 120,000 clones, approximately 75% of which appear only once.

This chain connects TRBV7-9 to TRBJ1-6; no reliable D call. The TCR was taken from a woman in her sixties or seventies with renal cell carcinoma. Source: blood, taken from a patient whose treatment included radiotherapy and nephrectomy. The CDR3 DNA sequence: TGTGCCAGCAGCTCATCCTCACCCCTCCACTTT. This gives the protein CASSSSSPLHF.